These 19 T cell receptor beta chains share one sample of origin, sequenced in a study of early T cells in non-severe SARS-CoV-2 infection. A single record per CDR3 protein comes from TCRdb applying MiXCR to the 5' RACE reads. This table has under 60,000 distinct CDR3 sequences, 7% to 10% appearing once. Sequenced input: whole blood. These receptors all stem from an adult who was a healthcare worker with PCR-confirmed SARS-CoV-2 infection or an uninfected control (not recorded which).

This clonotype has a handful of counts. The gene calls are TRBV2 and TRBJ2-3; 11 bases fit TRBD2. This CDR3 is built from 15 residues. The V gene's germline CDR1 is SNHLY and CDR2 FYNNEI. The ends lost 6 bases at V and 3 bases at J; junction bases unmatched: 5. The CDR3 loop reads CASSVAGGPTDTQYF. DNA of the CDR3: TGTGCCAGCAGCGTAGCGGGGGGGCCTACAGATACGCAGTATTTT.

This clonotype was observed a handful of times. The genes are TRBV10-1 and TRBJ1-6; a weak D match, TRBD1 (6 bases). The CDR3 extends over 14 amino acids. CDR1 is WNHNN, CDR2 SYGVQD, per germline (reference sequence). Trimming took 6 bases from V and 5 from J, leaving 11 bases between them. The CDR3: CASSLTGNNSPLHF. CDR3 nucleotides: TGCGCCAGCAGCCTTACAGGGAATAATTCACCCCTCCACTTT.

This clonotype was found many times. The rearrangement links TRBV11-3 to TRBJ2-1; D gene unclear. The CDR3 covers 13 residues. The V gene's germline CDR1 is SGHNT and CDR2 YENEEA. The ends were cut back, 5 bases at V and 10 bases at J, with 15 bases in the middle. The CDR3 nucleotides read TGTGCCAGCAGCCTCAACCTACAGACCGAGCAGTTCTTC. Protein sequence: CASSLNLQTEQFF. Complete variable domain (other parts from reference TRBV11-3 and TRBJ2-1): EAGVVQSPRYKIIEKKQPVAFWCNPISGHNTLYWYLQNLGQGPELLIRYENEEAVDDSQLPKDRFSAERLKGVDSTLKIQPAELGDSAVYLCASSLNLQTEQFFGPGTRLTVL.

This clonotype was seen once. The V call is TRBV12-5, the J call TRBJ2-1; 7 nucleotides align to TRBD1. V dropped 7 bases and J dropped 8; count of bases not matched to a gene: 8. Looked up from germline, CDR1 is LGHNT and CDR2 is FRNRAP. This CDR3 has 13 residues. CDR3 sequence (DNA): TGTGCTAGTGCCGGACAGGTTTTGGATGAGCAGTTCTTC. This translates into CASAGQVLDEQFF.

By sample fraction, this clonotype is medium-sized (0.01 to 0.1%). The chain couples TRBV11-2 to TRBJ2-7; 7 nucleotides line up with TRBD2. This CDR3 spans 14 amino acids. Trimming at V came to 4 bases and at J to 2 bases, leaving 5 bases not matched to a gene. The germline CDR1 and CDR2 sequences are SGHAT and FQNNGV. The CDR3 sequence is CASSSGLPPYEQYF. The CDR3 nucleotides are TGTGCCAGCAGCTCGGGACTACCCCCCTACGAGCAGTACTTC.

This clonotype appeared a few times. The rearrangement uses TRBV5-4 and TRBJ2-7; tentative D call: TRBD1 (6 bases). The CDR3 consists of 14 residues. The V end was cut by 3 bases, the J end by 3 bases, with 13 bases between. Germline V gene sequence: CDR1 SGHNT, CDR2 YYREEE (reference sequence). The CDR3 protein is CASSSKTDSYEQYF. The CDR3 bases are TGTGCCAGCAGCTCGAAAACGGACAGCTACGAGCAGTACTTC.

The CDR3 region has the DNA TGTGCCAGCAGCCTGGGACAGGGGGCCGATGAGCAGTTCTTC. Protein sequence: CASSLGQGADEQFF. This rearrangement joins TRBV7-6 to TRBJ2-1; 12 nucleotides agree with TRBD1. The ends lost 5 bases at V and 8 bases at J; junction bases unmatched: 4. There are 14 residues in the CDR3. CDR1 is SGHVS, CDR2 FNYEAQ, per germline.

This clonotype was picked up a small number of times. V is TRBV6-6 and J is TRBJ1-5; D is uncertain. The V gene's germline CDR1 is MNHNY and CDR2 SVGAGI (reference sequence). This CDR3 region has 14 residues. Trimming removed 7 bases from V and 4 bases from J, with 14 bases in between. The DNA for the CDR3 is TGTGCCAGCAACCCGGGGTGGCAAAATCAGCCCCAGCATTTT. This codes for CASNPGWQNQPQHF.

Notes on this clonotype: A clone one base away is much larger, so this may be a read error. The rearrangement links TRBV30 to TRBJ2-3; D unclear. Germline lookup yields CDR1 GTSNPN and CDR2 SVGIG (reference sequence). CDR3 length: 14 residues. The ends were cut back, 7 bases at V and 0 bases at J, with 14 bases in the middle. CDR3 nucleotide sequence: TGTGCCTCCGGGCTCCGCCCGAGCACAGATACGCAGTATTTT. Translation: CASGLRPSTDTQYF.

This clonotype was recorded a few times. The gene calls are TRBV7-9 and TRBJ2-7, with D unresolved. Germline V CDR1 and CDR2: SEHNR, FQNEAQ (reference sequence). V was clipped by 3 bases and J by 7 bases, with 13 bases between them. The CDR3 runs 13 residues. The CDR3 loop reads CASSFSSGPEQYF. The CDR3 nucleotides read TGTGCCAGCAGCTTCTCTTCTGGTCCGGAGCAGTACTTC.

This clonotype was picked up many times. The chain joins TRBV5-1 to TRBJ1-1; a weak D match, TRBD1 (5 bases). The CDR3 has 14 amino acids. Germline CDR1 SGHRS, CDR2 YFSETQ. V was shortened by 3 bases and J by 1 base, with 10 bases between the two germline ends. The CDR3 loop reads CASSSGTANTEAFF. The DNA of the CDR3 is TGCGCCAGCAGCTCCGGGACGGCGAACACTGAAGCTTTCTTT.

The V call is TRBV6-2 or TRBV6-3, the J call TRBJ2-3, with D possibly being TRBD2 (5 bases). The CDR3 totals 14 residues. Germline assignment: CDR1 MNHEY and CDR2 SVGEGT. V lost 4 bases, J lost 4 bases, and 12 bases lay in between. Written as DNA, the CDR3 is TGTGCCAGCAGTTTCTCCGGGGTCGCAGATACGCAGTATTTT. Encoded protein: CASSFSGVADTQYF.

Points on this clonotype: A junction boundary mismatches the germline segment, possibly from a read error. J is TRBJ2-1 and V is TRBV20-1, with TRBD2 matching over 10 bases. The germline gives CDR1 DFQATT, CDR2 SNEGSKA (reference sequence). The CDR3 covers 12 residues. CDR3 sequence reads: CSAPYGTSATIF. In nucleotides, the CDR3 is TGCAGTGCTCCTTACGGGACTAGCGCTACCATCTTC.

The rearrangement links TRBV6-1 to TRBJ1-2; TRBD1 is a possible D gene (5 bases). V dropped 1 base and J dropped 7 bases, with 13 bases sitting between them. In germline, CDR1 is MNHNS, CDR2 SASEGT. The CDR3 sequence is 14 residues long. The CDR3 loop is CASSEDEGTPGYTF. Written as DNA, the CDR3 is TGTGCCAGCAGTGAAGATGAAGGGACTCCTGGCTACACCTTC.

This clonotype was observed a handful of times. This chain connects TRBV7-6 to TRBJ2-1; D uncertain. Germline assignment: CDR1 SGHVS and CDR2 FNYEAQ. This CDR3 comprises 12 residues. V was pared by 5 bases and J by 8 bases, with 10 bases between. The CDR3 DNA is TGTGCCAGCAGCCAAGACCAGTATGAGCAGTTCTTC. Translation gives CASSQDQYEQFF.

In its sample, this clonotype was seen many times. J is TRBJ2-7 and V is TRBV10-3; no clear D gene. V gave up 0 bases and J gave up 4 bases, with 4 bases separating them. Germline V lookup: CDR1 ENHRY, CDR2 SYGVKD. The CDR3 extends over 12 amino acids. The CDR3 sequence is CAISESTYEQYF. In DNA form, the CDR3 reads TGTGCCATCAGTGAGTCTACATACGAGCAGTACTTC.

This chain uses TRBV6-6 with TRBJ2-3, with D hard to call. There are 12 residues in the CDR3. V was shortened by 3 bases and J by 5 bases, with 6 bases between the two germline ends. Germline V lookup: CDR1 MNHNY, CDR2 SVGAGI (reference sequence). As DNA, the CDR3 is TGTGCCAGCAGTTATGCGTTAGATACGCAGTATTTT. This codes for CASSYALDTQYF.

The chain employs TRBV27 and TRBJ2-3; TRBD2 matches at 12 bases. From germline, CDR1 is MNHEY and CDR2 SMNVEV (reference sequence). The CDR3 totals 18 residues. V was pared by 6 bases and J by 4 bases, with 14 bases of the junction left unmatched. For the CDR3, the DNA is TGTGCCAGCAGAAAGTGGGGCGCTAGCGGGGGGGCCCCAGATACGCAGTATTTT. Its translation is CASRKWGASGGAPDTQYF.

This chain links TRBV27 with TRBJ2-2, with TRBD2 identical over 9 bases. The V gene's germline CDR1 is MNHEY and CDR2 SMNVEV (reference sequence). The CDR3 is 17 amino acids. Trimming cost V 3 bases and J 4 bases; bases outside gene matches: 9. CDR3 DNA: TGTGCCAGCAGTTTGCTCCTCCCAGCGGGAGGCACCGGGGAGCTGTTTTTT. Its translation is CASSLLLPAGGTGELFF.